These 3 T cell receptor beta chains were sequenced from one sample in a study of blood T cell repertoires in COVID-19. Libraries were prepared by immunoSEQ multiplex PCR; TCRdb keeps only in-frame clonotypes and omits some of them. The sample lists around 220,000 clones, approximately 78% occurring once. Sample: peripheral blood. All receptors derive from an elderly woman with acute or convalescent COVID-19.

The genes are TRBV29-1 and TRBJ2-3; D may match TRBD1 or TRBD2 (5 bases each). CDR3 length: 13 amino acids. Trimming left V 7 bases short and J 0 bases short, with 11 bases between. CDR1 and CDR2 from the germline V gene are SQVTM and ANQGSEA. This chain's CDR3 is CSGGITSTDTQYF. As DNA, the CDR3 is TGCAGCGGGGGGATTACTAGCACAGATACGCAGTATTTT.

This clone was counted a few times. The CDR3 DNA reads as TGCGCCAGCAGCTTGGAAGCTAGCGGGGGGGCCCCGTACGAGCAGTACTTC. It is translated as CASSLEASGGAPYEQYF. The chain uses TRBV5-1 and TRBJ2-7, with TRBD2 matching over 12 bases. This CDR3 is 17 amino acids long. V shed 0 bases and J 4 bases; nucleotides not matched to a gene: 8. The germline gives CDR1 SGHRS, CDR2 YFSETQ.

This clone was seen only once. The chain combines TRBV4-3 with TRBJ1-1; D possibly corresponds to TRBD1 (6 bases). The germline V gene encodes CDR1 LGHNA and CDR2 YSLEER. The CDR3 has 14 amino acids. Trimming took 5 bases from V and 6 from J, leaving 16 bases between them. The CDR3 loop is CASSRYRENAEAFF. For the CDR3, the DNA is TGCGCCAGCAGCAGGTACAGGGAAAATGCTGAAGCTTTCTTT.